A single sample gave rise to the 25 T cell receptor beta chains below, sequenced in a study of PD-L1 blockade in urothelial cancer. Profiling relied on immunoSEQ multiplex PCR, and the TCRdb table lists in-frame clones only, not all of them. Among roughly 67,000 clones listed, 75% to 90% were seen once. This sample's time point: pretreatment peripheral blood. Sequenced here: PBMCs, sampled around atezolizumab (anti-PD-L1) treatment. These receptors were obtained from a man in his sixties with urothelial cancer.

This chain links TRBV6-1 with TRBJ1-6; the match to TRBD1 covers 7 bases. This CDR3 has 14 amino acids. Germline lookup yields CDR1 MNHNS and CDR2 SASEGT. The ends lost 7 bases at V and 9 bases at J; junction bases unmatched: 9. The chain's CDR3 is CASIEGTEGSPLHF. The CDR3 region has the DNA TGTGCCAGCATCGAGGGGACAGAGGGTTCACCCCTCCACTTT.

The chain couples TRBV7-2 to TRBJ1-2; D remains unclear. CDR1 is SGHTA and CDR2 is FQGNSA in the germline V gene. This CDR3 has 11 amino acids. V was pared by 6 bases and J by 2 bases, with 4 bases between. CDR3 amino acids: CASRQNYGYTF. The CDR3 nucleotides read TGTGCCAGCAGACAGAACTATGGCTACACCTTC.

The chain is built from TRBV7-2 and TRBJ1-1, with 10 nucleotides matching TRBD1. From germline, CDR1 is SGHTA and CDR2 FQGNSA. The V segment lost 5 bases and the J segment 10 bases; nucleotides outside the gene matches: 7. The CDR3 contains 13 residues. The CDR3 sequence is CASSLTGGYVAFF. The CDR3 DNA sequence: TGTGCCAGCAGCCTGACAGGGGGCTATGTAGCTTTCTTT.

This clone was recorded once. The chain recombines TRBV7-2 with TRBJ2-2, with 7 bases fitting TRBD1. Germline CDR1 SGHTA, CDR2 FQGNSA. This CDR3 contains 15 residues. V gave up 5 bases and J gave up 2 bases; unmatched junction bases: 5. CDR3: CASSPQGLNTGELFF. As DNA, the CDR3 is TGTGCCAGCAGCCCACAGGGGCTAAACACCGGGGAGCTGTTTTTT.

This chain connects TRBV7-2 to TRBJ1-2; possible D gene TRBD1, 5 bases. The CDR3 length is 17 residues. Per germline, CDR1 SGHTA and CDR2 FQGNSA. Trimming cost V 4 bases and J 0 bases, with 18 bases left between them. This chain's CDR3 is CASSSGVLDKSNYGYTF. In DNA form, the CDR3 reads TGTGCCAGCAGCTCCGGCGTTTTGGACAAATCTAACTATGGCTACACCTTC. Based on the CDR3 plus reference TRBV7-2 and TRBJ1-2, the full variable domain is GAGVSQSPSNKVTEKGKDVELRCDPISGHTALYWYRQSLGQGLEFLIYFQGNSAPDKSGLPSDRFSAERTGGSVSTLTIQRTQQEDSAVYLCASSSGVLDKSNYGYTFGSGTRLTVV.

This rearrangement joins TRBV19 to TRBJ2-2; TRBD1 matches 9 bases. This CDR3 spans 14 amino acids. V was pared by 6 bases and J by 4 bases, with 3 bases of the junction left unmatched. Per germline, CDR1 LNHDA and CDR2 SQIVND (reference sequence). CDR3 sequence: CASRGTGSTGELFF. CDR3 bases: TGTGCCAGTAGGGGGACAGGGTCCACCGGGGAGCTGTTTTTT.

This sequence joins TRBV27 and TRBJ1-1; 11 bases match TRBD1. V shed 5 bases, J shed 6 bases, and the junction held 11 bases outside the gene matches. Germline V lookup: CDR1 MNHEY, CDR2 SMNVEV (reference sequence). The CDR3 has 16 residues. The CDR3 nucleotides read TGTGCCAGCAGTAACATCTGGGGACAGGGGGTGGCTGAAGCTTTCTTT. Protein: CASSNIWGQGVAEAFF.

The chain carries TRBV27 and TRBJ1-2; D gene ambiguous. Germline values: CDR1 MNHEY, CDR2 SMNVEV (reference sequence). CDR3 length equals 13 residues. The V end lost 6 bases, the J end lost 5 bases, and 13 bases lay between the germline ends. CDR3 coding DNA: TGTGCCAGCAGCATAGGAGGTCTATATGGCTACACCTTC. Amino acid sequence: CASSIGGLYGYTF.

V and J are TRBV5-4 and TRBJ2-2, with 8 bases lining up with TRBD2. Germline V gene data show CDR1 as SGHNT and CDR2 as YYREEE (reference sequence). The CDR3 consists of 16 residues. The junction had 3 bases not matched to a gene; V was cut back by 1 base and J by 1 base. The CDR3 DNA reads as TGTGCCAGCAGCTTGAGTCTAGCGGGGAACACCGGGGAGCTGTTTTTT. Translation: CASSLSLAGNTGELFF. The full variable domain, with the rest looked up from reference TRBV5-4 and TRBJ2-2, is ETGVTQSPTHLIKTRGQQVTLRCSSQSGHNTVSWYQQALGQGPQFIFQYYREEENGRGNFPPRFSGLQFPNYSSELNVNALELDDSALYLCASSLSLAGNTGELFFGEGSRLTVL.

This clone was counted once. The chain combines TRBV5-1 with TRBJ1-4; 8 bases line up with TRBD1. This CDR3 has 15 amino acids. CDR1 and CDR2 (germline): SGHRS, YFSETQ. V dropped 0 bases and J dropped 6; count of bases not matched to a gene: 4. CDR3 region: CASSLENRGYEKLFF. CDR3 DNA sequence: TGCGCCAGCAGCTTGGAAAACAGGGGGTATGAAAAACTGTTTTTT.

This chain connects TRBV14 to TRBJ1-3; TRBD1 aligns across 8 bases. The germline CDR1 and CDR2 sequences are SGHDN and FVKESK. The trim removed 5 bases at V and 5 bases at J, leaving 8 bases unmatched. There are 15 residues in the CDR3. The CDR3: CASSTQGAKRNTIYF. The CDR3 DNA sequence: TGTGCCAGCAGCACCCAGGGGGCCAAAAGAAACACCATATATTTT.

The CDR3 loop reads CASSITGTGPDTEAFF. For the CDR3, the DNA is TGTGCCAGTAGTATAACCGGGACAGGGCCGGACACTGAAGCTTTCTTT. The genes are TRBV19 and TRBJ1-1; 9 bases are a match to TRBD1. Losses at the gene ends were 2 bases for V and 3 bases for J; bases not matched to a gene: 7. This CDR3 contains 16 residues. The V gene's germline CDR1 is LNHDA and CDR2 SQIVND (reference sequence).

The chain employs TRBV7-2 and TRBJ2-2, with 7 bases that match TRBD1. This CDR3 region has 16 residues. The V segment lost 1 base and the J segment 5 bases; nucleotides outside the gene matches: 7. Germline V CDR1 and CDR2: SGHTA, FQGNSA. The CDR3 DNA follows: TGTGCCAGCAGCTTAGGTACAGGGGCGATGACCGGGGAGCTGTTTTTT. It yields the protein CASSLGTGAMTGELFF.

The V gene is TRBV7-9, the J gene TRBJ2-1; the D is unclear. The CDR3 totals 12 residues. Germline lookup yields CDR1 SEHNR and CDR2 FQNEAQ (reference sequence). Trimming took off 5 bases at V and 12 bases at J, with 14 bases between the two ends. The CDR3 spells CASSEELWWQFF. The CDR3 DNA reads TGTGCCAGCAGCGAGGAGCTTTGGTGGCAGTTCTTC.

This chain joins TRBV5-1 and TRBJ2-2, with D maybe TRBD1 (6 bases). Trimming removed 5 bases at V and 0 bases at J, with 8 bases between. Germline CDR1 reads SGHRS; CDR2 reads YFSETQ. The CDR3 loop spans 14 amino acids. The CDR3 region has the DNA TGCGCCAGCAGTGGACAGACGAACACCGGGGAGCTGTTTTTT. This codes for CASSGQTNTGELFF.

The chain is built from TRBV4-2 and TRBJ1-1; 10 bases align to TRBD1. There are 15 residues in the CDR3. The V gene's germline CDR1 is LGHNA and CDR2 YNFKEQ. The V segment lost 3 bases and the J segment 4 bases; nucleotides outside the gene matches: 5. CDR3 DNA: TGTGCCAGCAGCCAGACCCGGACAGGGGGCACTGAAGCTTTCTTT. It translates to CASSQTRTGGTEAFF.

This chain links TRBV14 with TRBJ2-1, with a weak D call TRBD2 (5 bases). The germline V and J ends were trimmed by 1 base and 15 bases, with 10 bases remaining between them. The CDR3 loop spans 11 amino acids. Germline CDR1 SGHDN, CDR2 FVKESK. CDR3 loop: CASSQGARAFF. In DNA, the CDR3 is TGTGCCAGCAGCCAAGGCGCGAGGGCGTTCTTC.

In DNA form, the CDR3 reads TGTGCCAGCAGGGACAGGGGGTTTAACTATGGCTACACCTTC. Residues: CASRDRGFNYGYTF. The rearrangement uses TRBV6-5 and TRBJ1-2, with 10 bases aligning to TRBD1. This CDR3 contains 14 residues. After removal of 6 bases from V and 1 base from J, the junction contained 2 bases not matched to a gene. Germline V gives CDR1 MNHEY, CDR2 SVGAGI.

This clone came up a few times. The J gene is TRBJ1-2, the V gene TRBV7-9; 8 nucleotides line up with TRBD1. Germline trimming cut 4 bases from V and 6 bases from J; bases unmatched to any gene: 10. In germline, CDR1 is SEHNR, CDR2 FQNEAQ (reference sequence). This CDR3 region has 15 residues. CDR3 protein: CASSSKLQGADGYTF. In DNA form, the CDR3 reads TGTGCCAGCAGCTCTAAACTCCAGGGGGCGGATGGCTACACCTTC.

The chain uses TRBV9 and TRBJ1-1; 12 positions agree with TRBD1. The V segment lost 0 bases and the J segment 0 bases; nucleotides outside the gene matches: 6. This CDR3 is 18 amino acids long. The germline gives CDR1 SGDLS, CDR2 YYNGEE. The DNA of the CDR3 is TGTGCCAGCAGCGTAGGCCCGGGACAGGGGGCGATGAACACTGAAGCTTTCTTT. Translating gives CASSVGPGQGAMNTEAFF.

The V call is TRBV9, the J call TRBJ2-5; maybe TRBD2 (7 bases). Trimming cost V 0 bases and J 2 bases, with 17 bases left between them. CDR3 length: 17 residues. In germline, CDR1 is SGDLS, CDR2 YYNGEE. CDR3 residues: CASSVALGGGRQETQYF. The CDR3, as DNA: TGTGCCAGCAGCGTAGCTTTAGGGGGGGGTCGGCAAGAGACCCAGTACTTC.

This clone was counted once. The genes are TRBV5-6 and TRBJ1-6, with TRBD1 matching over 10 bases. V was pared by 3 bases and J by 5 bases, with 2 bases of the junction left unmatched. The germline CDR1 and CDR2 sequences are SGHDT and YYEEEE. The CDR3 loop spans 15 amino acids. The CDR3 is CASSWGTGDNSPLHF. CDR3 nucleotides: TGTGCCAGCAGCTGGGGGACAGGGGATAATTCACCCCTCCACTTT.

This chain joins TRBV10-3 and TRBJ1-5; a weak D match, TRBD1 (5 bases). Trimming removed 1 base at V and 6 bases at J, with 13 bases between. The CDR3 is made up of 15 amino acids. Looked up from germline, CDR1 is ENHRY and CDR2 is SYGVKD. The CDR3 loop reads CAISEWGGDGQPQHF. The CDR3 DNA is TGTGCCATCAGTGAGTGGGGGGGGGATGGTCAGCCCCAGCATTTT.

The chain joins TRBV5-6 to TRBJ2-1; TRBD2 aligns across 12 bases. V lost 2 bases to trimming and J lost 8 bases; unmatched junction nucleotides: 8. The CDR3 length is 16 residues. Germline V gene data show CDR1 as SGHDT and CDR2 as YYEEEE. The DNA of the CDR3 is TGTGCCAGCAGCTTTAGGGCTAGCGGGGGGGCTTATGAGCAGTTCTTC. Its translation: CASSFRASGGAYEQFF.

The gene calls are TRBV9 and TRBJ2-3; weak D call: TRBD2 (6 bases). The germline V gene has CDR1 SGDLS and CDR2 YYNGEE. CDR3 length equals 15 residues. Trimming took off 0 bases at V and 2 bases at J, with 10 bases between the two ends. Here the CDR3 reads CASSVGLEVTDTQYF. The CDR3 DNA follows: TGTGCCAGCAGCGTAGGACTAGAGGTCACAGATACGCAGTATTTT.